The clone carrying this T cell receptor beta chain has a handful of counts. The antigen remains unidentified. An end of the junction differs from the germline gene, which may be a read error. The researchers produced TCR beta cDNA from 500 to 550 ng total RNA with a constant-region primer. Generation of the TCR beta libraries relied on three nested multiplex PCR rounds using slightly modified ARM-PCR. TRBV1-TRBV30 forward and Cbeta reverse primers drove the first two roughly 11-cycle rounds. TCRdb itself ran the multiplex PCR reads through MiXCR, one entry per CDR3 protein. The profile covers approximately 30,000 distinct CDR3 sequences, with 70% to 80% appearing a single time and under 40% taken by the ten largest. The data originate from a study of tumor-infiltrating lymphocytes in primary liver carcinoma. The overall study: These patients were men and women whose ages were 30 to 69 years. T1-T3 N0M0 was the stage of the tumors, which were roughly 4 to 10 cm across.

The study, taken as a whole, reports: Less overlap was seen in tumor-adjacent and tumor-blood pairs than in tumor region pairs.

The length of the CDR3 is 21 residues. CDR1 is MNHEY and CDR2 is SVGEGT in the germline V gene. Joint extraction of RNA and DNA used roughly 19-33 mg of bulk tissue that was unsorted. Uniformly, tumor samples exhibited a viable tumor cell fraction exceeding 80%. The TCR sequence derives from a woman aged 30 to 39 with primary liver carcinoma and hepatitis B virus infection. This sequence joins TRBV6-2 or TRBV6-3 and TRBJ2-3, with TRBD2 matching over 8 bases. Material: liver tumor tissue from sampling region 3. Subset defined: tumor region T3, left-lateral pole. The CDR3 region has the DNA TGTGCCAGCAGTCCATTGGGGACCGGCGGGAGGACGTCTTCCTCCACAGGTACGCAGTATTTT. It specifies CASSPLGTGGRTSSSTGTQYF.